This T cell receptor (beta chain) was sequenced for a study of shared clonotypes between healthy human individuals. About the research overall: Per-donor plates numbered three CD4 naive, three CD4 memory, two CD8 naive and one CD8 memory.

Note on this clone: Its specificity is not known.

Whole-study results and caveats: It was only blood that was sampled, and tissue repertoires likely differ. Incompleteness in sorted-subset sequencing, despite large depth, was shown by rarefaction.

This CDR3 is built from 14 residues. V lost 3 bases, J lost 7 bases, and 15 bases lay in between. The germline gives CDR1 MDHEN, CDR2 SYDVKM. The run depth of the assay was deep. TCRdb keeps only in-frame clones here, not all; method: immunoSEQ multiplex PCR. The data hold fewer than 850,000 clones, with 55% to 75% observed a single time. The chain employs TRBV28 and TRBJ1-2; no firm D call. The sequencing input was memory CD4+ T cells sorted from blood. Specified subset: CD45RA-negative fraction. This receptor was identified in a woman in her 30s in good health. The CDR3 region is CASSFRVPRGGYTF. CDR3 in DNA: TGTGCCAGCAGTTTCCGGGTCCCTCGCGGTGGCTACACCTTC.